Below, 23 T cell receptor beta chains from the same sample are listed, as sequenced in a study of T cells in localized non-small cell lung cancer. Sequenced by immunoSEQ multiplex PCR; TCRdb stores in-frame clones only, minus some. The sample consists of about 76,000 clones, approximately 84% of them appearing once. Sequenced here: peripheral blood, sampled before any cancer treatment. All receptors derive from a female donor older than 55 with stage I lung adenocarcinoma.

This clone was recorded only once. The J gene is TRBJ2-7, the V gene TRBV5-4, with D perhaps TRBD2 (6 bases). Germline assignment: CDR1 SGHNT and CDR2 YYREEE (reference sequence). This CDR3 has 14 amino acids. With 3 bases removed from V and 1 base from J, the gap between germline ends came to 11 bases. The CDR3 sequence is CASSYLGGSYEQYF. The CDR3 DNA follows: TGTGCCAGCAGCTATCTGGGGGGATCCTACGAGCAGTACTTC.

This chain links TRBV5-4 with TRBJ1-6; D uncertain. The CDR3 has 12 residues. V was cut by 1 base and J by 8 bases, with 4 bases left in between. CDR1 SGHNT and CDR2 YYREEE come from the germline V gene (reference sequence). This CDR3 reads CASSLRDSPLHF. CDR3 nucleotides: TGTGCCAGCAGCTTGAGGGATTCACCCCTCCACTTT. The whole variable domain, filled in from reference TRBV5-4 and TRBJ1-6, reads ETGVTQSPTHLIKTRGQQVTLRCSSQSGHNTVSWYQQALGQGPQFIFQYYREEENGRGNFPPRFSGLQFPNYSSELNVNALELDDSALYLCASSLRDSPLHFGNGTRLTVT.

The sample holds one count of this clone. This chain links TRBV5-4 with TRBJ1-2; 9 bases fit TRBD1. Per germline, CDR1 SGHNT and CDR2 YYREEE (reference sequence). This CDR3 has 15 amino acids. V lost 5 bases to trimming and J lost 3 bases; unmatched junction nucleotides: 8. For the CDR3, the DNA is TGTGCCAGCAGGGGCCGGGACAGGGAGTACTATGGCTACACCTTC. It translates to CASRGRDREYYGYTF.

This clone occurred once. J is TRBJ1-2 and V is TRBV6-5; the D gene is possibly TRBD1 (6 bases). Germline CDR1 reads MNHEY; CDR2 reads SVGAGI. This CDR3 is built from 15 residues. V gave up 2 bases and J gave up 6 bases, with 16 bases separating them. CDR3 DNA: TGTGCCAGCAGTTACCTCAGGGGCATTGTTGATGGCTACACCTTC. This translates into CASSYLRGIVDGYTF.

This chain uses TRBV5-1 with TRBJ2-5; 10 bases fit TRBD1. J gave up 5 bases and V 3 bases, and 13 bases lay outside the gene matches. CDR1 SGHRS and CDR2 YFSETQ come from the germline V gene. This CDR3 has 17 residues. CDR3 DNA: TGCGCCAGCAGCTGGGGACAGGGGATAGGAGGATCGGAGACCCAGTACTTC. Protein: CASSWGQGIGGSETQYF.

This clone was observed a handful of times. J is TRBJ2-6 and V is TRBV28; D call uncertain. Trimming took off 5 bases at V and 0 bases at J, with 11 bases between the two ends. Per the germline V gene, CDR1 is MDHEN and CDR2 is SYDVKM. The CDR3 totals 16 residues. In nucleotides, the CDR3 is TGTGCCAGCAGTCGCATACAGTACTCTGGGGCCAACGTCCTGACTTTC. Encoded protein: CASSRIQYSGANVLTF.

The chain has TRBV28 and TRBJ2-6; D may be TRBD2 (6 bases). CDR1 MDHEN and CDR2 SYDVKM come from the germline V gene. CDR3 length: 15 residues. Trimming removed 3 bases at V and 2 bases at J, with 8 bases between. CDR3 loop: CASSLSGAGANVLTF. CDR3 DNA: TGTGCCAGCAGTTTGTCGGGGGCTGGGGCCAACGTCCTGACTTTC.

This clone was picked up one time. The chain uses TRBV5-1 and TRBJ2-2; 8 positions agree with TRBD1. Germline values: CDR1 SGHRS, CDR2 YFSETQ. Trimming at V came to 5 bases and at J to 4 bases, leaving 7 bases not matched to a gene. The CDR3 sequence is 15 residues long. The CDR3 loop is CASSLDRAATGELFF. CDR3 nucleotide sequence: TGCGCCAGCAGTCTGGACAGGGCGGCCACCGGGGAGCTGTTTTTT.

In its sample, this clone was seen a few times. The chain recombines TRBV6-1 with TRBJ1-3; D remains unclear. The CDR3 runs to 15 residues. Deletions cut 6 bases from V and 0 bases from J, with 12 bases between. Germline V gives CDR1 MNHNS, CDR2 SASEGT. CDR3 sequence reads: CASRPDWSSGNTIYF. CDR3 nucleotides: TGTGCCAGCAGACCCGACTGGAGCTCTGGAAACACCATATATTTT.

This sequence joins TRBV5-1 and TRBJ2-3; 10 nucleotides match TRBD1. Losses at the gene ends were 0 bases for V and 4 bases for J; bases not matched to a gene: 5. The CDR3 is made up of 16 amino acids. CDR1 SGHRS and CDR2 YFSETQ come from the germline V gene. The CDR3 is CASSLAAGQGADTQYF. The DNA for the CDR3 is TGCGCCAGCAGCTTGGCCGCCGGACAGGGGGCAGATACGCAGTATTTT.

This chain connects TRBV6-5 to TRBJ2-5; 7 bases agree with TRBD1. After removal of 0 bases from V and 2 bases from J, the junction contained 6 bases not matched to a gene. The germline gives CDR1 MNHEY, CDR2 SVGAGI. The CDR3 runs to 16 residues. The chain's CDR3 is CASSYSPGQLQETQYF. The CDR3 DNA reads as TGTGCCAGCAGTTACTCGCCGGGACAGCTACAAGAGACCCAGTACTTC.

This clone was counted a single time. This chain uses TRBV6-1 with TRBJ1-1; TRBD1 is a possible D gene (5 bases). Germline-derived CDR1 and CDR2 are MNHNS and SASEGT. Trimming left V 3 bases short and J 10 bases short, with 12 bases between. CDR3 size: 12 residues. This CDR3 is CASSDYVQGAFF. CDR3 sequence (DNA): TGTGCCAGCAGTGATTATGTGCAGGGAGCTTTCTTT.

The chain is built from TRBV6-6 and TRBJ1-5, with 9 bases aligning to TRBD1. Germline V gene sequence: CDR1 MNHNY, CDR2 SVGAGI (reference sequence). This CDR3 has 15 amino acids. The V gene end was trimmed by 5 bases and the J gene end by 5 bases; junction bases not matched to a gene: 7. CDR3 bases: TGTGCCAGCAGTACCACAGGGGGCCGATATCAGCCCCAGCATTTT. Protein product: CASSTTGGRYQPQHF.

This clone was counted a single time. This same CDR3 is encoded by further DNA sequences in the sample. The rearrangement links TRBV5-1 to TRBJ2-7, with D unclear. V gave up 1 base and J gave up 4 bases, with 9 bases separating them. This CDR3 has 13 residues. Germline values: CDR1 SGHRS, CDR2 YFSETQ. The CDR3 protein is CASSLSTGYEQYF. CDR3 bases: TGCGCCAGCAGCTTGAGCACGGGTTACGAGCAGTACTTC.

The chain has TRBV27 and TRBJ1-6; the D is unclear. Trimming stripped 8 bases from V and 7 bases from J, with 9 bases between. The CDR3 is 12 amino acids. Per germline, CDR1 MNHEY and CDR2 SMNVEV (reference sequence). The CDR3 bases are TGTGCCAGCGGACGACTGAATTCACCCCTCCACTTT. Its translation is CASGRLNSPLHF.

The V gene is TRBV10-3, the J gene TRBJ2-3; D is ambiguous. The CDR3 spans 14 residues. Trimming pared 0 bases from V and 0 bases from J, leaving 4 bases between. Germline V gives CDR1 ENHRY, CDR2 SYGVKD. The CDR3 DNA reads TGTGCCATCAGTGAGTCGACGAGCACAGATACGCAGTATTTT. This codes for CAISESTSTDTQYF.

This clone was counted once. The chain joins TRBV28 to TRBJ1-4; tentative D call: TRBD1 (5 bases). V was cut by 4 bases and J by 7 bases, with 16 bases left in between. CDR3 length equals 15 residues. The V gene's germline CDR1 is MDHEN and CDR2 SYDVKM. The CDR3 region is CASSSWGEDGEKLFF. CDR3 nucleotide sequence: TGTGCCAGCAGTTCCTGGGGGGAGGACGGTGAAAAACTGTTTTTT.

In its sample, this clone was seen once. This sequence joins TRBV6-6 and TRBJ2-7; D not resolved. Deletions cut 0 bases from V and 0 bases from J, with 12 bases between. Germline loops: CDR1 MNHNY, CDR2 SVGAGI (reference sequence). The CDR3 covers 16 residues. The CDR3 sequence: CASSYSGSVGSYEQYF. For the CDR3, the DNA is TGTGCCAGCAGTTACTCGGGCTCTGTCGGCTCCTACGAGCAGTACTTC.

This clone occurred once. The CDR3 sequence: CASLRDRGTGELFF. The CDR3 bases are TGTGCCAGCCTCCGGGACAGGGGCACCGGGGAGCTGTTTTTT. The V gene is TRBV28, the J gene TRBJ2-2, with 10 bases matching TRBD1. The germline gives CDR1 MDHEN, CDR2 SYDVKM. The CDR3 is 14 residues long. V shed 8 bases, J shed 4 bases, and the junction held 4 bases outside the gene matches.

The chain is built from TRBV6-4 and TRBJ2-2; no clear D gene. CDR1 and CDR2 (germline): MRHNA, SNTAGT. Trimming shortened V by 3 bases and J by 5 bases, and 13 bases separated the two germline ends. The CDR3 runs 15 residues. The CDR3 is CASSDMADSTGELFF. In DNA, the CDR3 is TGTGCCAGCAGTGATATGGCGGATTCGACCGGGGAGCTGTTTTTT.

This clone has just one count. The rearrangement links TRBV5-1 to TRBJ2-1; D not certain. With 0 bases removed from V and 12 bases from J, the gap between germline ends came to 7 bases. CDR1 and CDR2 (germline): SGHRS, YFSETQ. The CDR3 length is 11 residues. The CDR3 region is CASSLDSPQFF. The CDR3 bases are TGCGCCAGCAGCTTGGATAGCCCGCAGTTCTTC. The full variable domain, completed using reference TRBV5-1 and TRBJ2-1, is KAGVTQTPRYLIKTRGQQVTLSCSPISGHRSVSWYQQTPGQGLQFLFEYFSETQRNKGNFPGRFSGRQFSNSRSEMNVSTLELGDSALYLCASSLDSPQFFGPGTRLTVL.

This chain connects TRBV4-2 to TRBJ2-1; the D is unclear. CDR3 length: 11 residues. Germline values: CDR1 LGHNA, CDR2 YNFKEQ. Trimming took 1 base from V and 8 from J, leaving 3 bases between them. CDR3 protein: CASSQGDEQFF. The CDR3 bases are TGTGCCAGCAGCCAAGGGGATGAGCAGTTCTTC.

The chain links TRBV7-9 to TRBJ2-1; D is unresolved. Trimming took 2 bases from V and 7 from J, leaving 6 bases between them. Germline-derived CDR1 and CDR2 are SEHNR and FQNEAQ (reference sequence). The CDR3 extends over 12 amino acids. CDR3 DNA: TGTGCCAGCAGCTTAAGTAGAAATGAGCAGTTCTTC. Its translation: CASSLSRNEQFF.